This is a list of T cell receptor beta chains from one sample in a study of blood T cells in healthy people across ages. TCRdb re-called the 5' RACE reads through MiXCR, storing one row per CDR3 protein. The sample includes around 1,000,000 distinct CDR3 sequences, about 25% of them seen just once. This sample also belongs to another study, concerning T cells of mothers and their children.

Sequenced: blood. These receptors were collected from a girl aged 2-10 years in good health. Both conserved end residues are part of each CDR3. Each record gives: CDR3 length, clone size, J gene, D gene, V gene, CDR3 protein, CDR3 DNA. A D gene is named only where the DNA matches it firmly. The size entry is marked missing in some rows and otherwise reads once, few, many or a size class.

length: 15
size: -
J: TRBJ2-4
D: TRBD2
V: TRBV7-2
CDR3: CASSLVEWRGDIQYF
DNA: TGTGCCAGCAGCTTAGTTGAATGGCGGGGGGACATTCAGTACTTC

length: 14
size: once
J: TRBJ2-4
D: TRBD1
V: TRBV28
CDR3: CASSYDRGQNIQYF
DNA: TGTGCCAGCAGTTACGACAGGGGCCAAAACATTCAGTACTTC

length: 16
size: -
J: TRBJ2-5
D: TRBD2
V: TRBV12-3/TRBV12-4
CDR3: CASSANGRPLQETQYF
DNA: TGTGCCAGCAGTGCTAACGGGAGGCCCCTGCAAGAGACCCAGTACTTC

length: 15
size: many
J: TRBJ2-1
D: -
V: TRBV9
CDR3: CASSVGGFASNEQFF
DNA: TGTGCCAGCAGCGTAGGCGGATTCGCTTCCAATGAGCAGTTCTTC

length: 12
size: -
J: TRBJ2-3
D: -
V: TRBV20-1
CDR3: CSVPPQDQAQYF
DNA: TGCAGTGTTCCACCCCAAGATCAGGCGCAGTATTTT

length: 14
size: many
J: TRBJ1-1
D: -
V: TRBV5-6
CDR3: CASSLDRSNTEAFF
DNA: TGTGCCAGCAGCTTGGACAGATCGAACACTGAAGCTTTCTTT

length: 17
size: once
J: TRBJ2-3
D: TRBD1
V: TRBV7-2
CDR3: CASSLVGTEPSTDTQYF
DNA: TGTGCCAGCAGCTTAGTAGGGACAGAACCTAGCACAGATACGCAGTATTTT

length: 14
size: -
J: TRBJ2-7
D: -
V: TRBV2
CDR3: CASSEAGSDGEQYF
DNA: TGTGCCAGCAGTGAAGCGGGAAGTGACGGCGAGCAGTACTTC

length: 17
size: few
J: TRBJ2-5
D: -
V: TRBV5-1
CDR3: CASSLRVDRPLSEGQYF
DNA: TGCGCCAGCAGCTTGAGAGTAGACAGACCCCTTTCAGAAGGCCAGTACTTC

length: 16
size: -
J: TRBJ1-1
D: -
V: TRBV3-1
CDR3: CASSQVPGGAHTEAFF
DNA: TGTGCCAGCAGCCAAGTTCCGGGGGGCGCGCACACTGAAGCTTTCTTT

length: 14
size: few
J: TRBJ1-1
D: -
V: TRBV7-9
CDR3: CASSLFEGNTEAFF
DNA: TGTGCCAGCAGCTTATTTGAGGGGAACACTGAAGCTTTCTTT

length: 12
size: -
J: TRBJ1-1
D: -
V: TRBV5-1
CDR3: CASRTGPDEAFF
DNA: TGCGCCAGCCGTACAGGCCCGGATGAAGCTTTCTTT

length: 15
size: many
J: TRBJ2-1
D: TRBD1
V: TRBV9
CDR3: CASSVQGALKNEQFF
DNA: TGTGCCAGCAGCGTACAGGGGGCCCTTAAGAATGAGCAGTTCTTC

length: 15
size: few
J: TRBJ2-1
D: TRBD1
V: TRBV12-3/TRBV12-4
CDR3: CASTLGDRGYNEQFF
DNA: TGTGCCAGCACCCTGGGGGACAGGGGTTACAATGAGCAGTTCTTC

length: 15
size: few
J: TRBJ1-1
D: -
V: TRBV2
CDR3: CASSSGPGRGTEAFF
DNA: TGTGCCAGCAGTTCTGGCCCGGGACGGGGAACTGAAGCTTTCTTT

length: 13
size: few
J: TRBJ1-5
D: -
V: TRBV4-2
CDR3: CASSQEVSQPQHF
DNA: TGTGCCAGCAGCCAAGAAGTAAGCCAGCCCCAGCATTTT

length: 15
size: few
J: TRBJ1-2
D: -
V: TRBV14
CDR3: CASSPVLGAPYGYTF
DNA: TGTGCCAGCAGCCCAGTTTTAGGGGCCCCCTATGGCTACACCTTC

length: 15
size: -
J: TRBJ1-2
D: -
V: TRBV13
CDR3: CASIRRGMVDYGYTF
DNA: TGTGCCAGCATCCGTCGGGGTATGGTGGACTATGGCTACACCTTC

length: 14
size: few
J: TRBJ1-1
D: TRBD1
V: TRBV12-3/TRBV12-4
CDR3: CASDVRSRGTEAFF
DNA: TGTGCCAGCGACGTACGTAGCAGGGGGACTGAAGCTTTCTTT

length: 11
size: -
J: TRBJ2-1
D: -
V: TRBV20-1
CDR3: CSSYLGGEQFF
DNA: TGCAGCTCCTACCTAGGGGGTGAGCAGTTCTTC

length: 13
size: -
J: TRBJ1-3
D: -
V: TRBV4-3
CDR3: CASSQDPGNTMYF
DNA: TGCGCCAGCAGCCAAGACCCTGGAAACACCATGTATTTT

length: 16
size: -
J: TRBJ2-2
D: TRBD2
V: TRBV7-3
CDR3: CASSHSRTSGTGELFF
DNA: TGTGCCAGCAGCCATTCAAGGACTAGCGGGACCGGGGAGCTGTTTTTT

length: 15
size: few
J: TRBJ2-2
D: -
V: TRBV5-6
CDR3: CASSLFGRNTGELFF
DNA: TGTGCCAGCAGCTTGTTCGGCCGGAACACCGGGGAGCTGTTTTTT

length: 15
size: -
J: TRBJ1-1
D: -
V: TRBV25-1
CDR3: CASTPLVGANTEAFF
DNA: TGTGCCAGCACCCCATTGGTAGGGGCGAACACTGAGGCTTTCTTT

length: 15
size: -
J: TRBJ2-3
D: -
V: TRBV7-3
CDR3: CASSLTGGLTDTQYF
DNA: TGTGCCAGCAGCTTAACGGGGGGCCTCACAGATACGCAGTATTTT

length: 14
size: -
J: TRBJ1-1
D: -
V: TRBV4-1
CDR3: CASSQEQGILGAFF
DNA: TGCGCCAGCAGCCAAGAACAGGGAATACTCGGAGCTTTCTTT

length: 15
size: few
J: TRBJ2-7
D: -
V: TRBV12-3/TRBV12-4
CDR3: CASSLDPSGTYEQYF
DNA: TGTGCCAGCAGTTTAGACCCCTCCGGGACCTACGAGCAGTACTTC

length: 15
size: -
J: TRBJ2-3
D: -
V: TRBV4-1
CDR3: CASSQETALGDTQYF
DNA: TGCGCCAGCAGCCAAGAAACCGCCCTGGGAGATACGCAGTATTTT

length: 13
size: -
J: TRBJ2-7
D: -
V: TRBV29-1
CDR3: CSVLLGDPYEQYF
DNA: TGCAGCGTTTTGCTAGGGGACCCCTACGAGCAGTACTTC

length: 10
size: -
J: TRBJ1-2
D: -
V: TRBV29-1
CDR3: CSVHTDGYTF
DNA: TGCAGCGTTCACACCGATGGCTACACCTTC

length: 15
size: few
J: TRBJ1-3
D: -
V: TRBV7-9
CDR3: CASSSPFLSGNTIYF
DNA: TGTGCCAGCAGTTCCCCTTTCCTCTCTGGAAACACCATATATTTT

length: 19
size: few
J: TRBJ1-3
D: -
V: TRBV12-3/TRBV12-4
CDR3: CASSLNAFDRLFSGNTIYF
DNA: TGTGCCAGCAGTTTAAATGCGTTTGACAGACTGTTCTCTGGAAACACCATATATTTT

length: 12
size: -
J: TRBJ2-7
D: -
V: TRBV29-1
CDR3: CSAGDVTYEQYF
DNA: TGCAGCGCTGGGGACGTAACCTACGAGCAGTACTTC

length: 18
size: few
J: TRBJ1-4
D: -
V: TRBV5-6
CDR3: CASSHMTATTLINEKLFF
DNA: TGTGCCAGCAGCCACATGACAGCGACCACCCTCATTAATGAAAAACTGTTTTTT

length: 16
size: -
J: TRBJ2-1
D: -
V: TRBV29-1
CDR3: CSAEALQPGQYNEQFF
DNA: TGCAGCGCTGAAGCCCTCCAACCGGGACAATACAATGAGCAGTTCTTC

length: 16
size: -
J: TRBJ1-3
D: -
V: TRBV25-1
CDR3: CASSDYFGGPRNTIYF
DNA: TGTGCCAGCAGTGATTATTTTGGGGGGCCGAGAAACACCATATATTTT

length: 14
size: few
J: TRBJ1-1
D: TRBD1
V: TRBV25-1
CDR3: CASRGDRGETEAFF
DNA: TGTGCCAGCAGGGGGGACAGGGGTGAAACTGAAGCTTTCTTT

length: 18
size: few
J: TRBJ2-3
D: TRBD1
V: TRBV10-3
CDR3: CAIILDRTAAPSTDTQYF
DNA: TGTGCCATCATCCTGGACAGGACCGCGGCTCCTAGCACGGATACGCAGTATTTT

length: 15
size: -
J: TRBJ2-5
D: TRBD2
V: TRBV3-1
CDR3: CASSPEAGARETQYF
DNA: TGTGCCAGCAGCCCCGAGGCGGGAGCTCGAGAGACCCAGTACTTC

length: 12
size: few
J: TRBJ2-6
D: -
V: TRBV2
CDR3: CASSAGANVPTF
DNA: TGTGCCAGCAGTGCTGGGGCCAACGTCCCGACTTTC